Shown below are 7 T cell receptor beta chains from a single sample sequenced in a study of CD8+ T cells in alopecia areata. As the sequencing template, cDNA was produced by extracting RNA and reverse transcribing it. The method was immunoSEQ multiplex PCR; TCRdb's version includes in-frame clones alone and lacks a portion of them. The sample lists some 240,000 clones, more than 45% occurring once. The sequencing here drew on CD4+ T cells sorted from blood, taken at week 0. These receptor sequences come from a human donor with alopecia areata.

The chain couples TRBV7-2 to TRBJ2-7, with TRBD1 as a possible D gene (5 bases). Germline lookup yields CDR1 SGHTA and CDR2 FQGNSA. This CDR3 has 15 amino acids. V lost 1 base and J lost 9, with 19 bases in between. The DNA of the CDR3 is TGTGCCAGCAGCTTAGACGCGGCCACCAGGGCTGGGCAGTACTTC. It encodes CASSLDAATRAGQYF. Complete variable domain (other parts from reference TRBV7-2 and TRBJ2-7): GAGVSQSPSNKVTEKGKDVELRCDPISGHTALYWYRQSLGQGLEFLIYFQGNSAPDKSGLPSDRFSAERTGGSVSTLTIQRTQQEDSAVYLCASSLDAATRAGQYFGPGTRLTVT.

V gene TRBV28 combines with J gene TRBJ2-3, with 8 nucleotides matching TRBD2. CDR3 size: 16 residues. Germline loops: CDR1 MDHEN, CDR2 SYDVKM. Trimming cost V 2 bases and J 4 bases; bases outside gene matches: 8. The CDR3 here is CASSLGGAGGADTQYF. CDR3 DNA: TGTGCCAGCAGTTTAGGGGGCGCGGGAGGAGCAGATACGCAGTATTTT. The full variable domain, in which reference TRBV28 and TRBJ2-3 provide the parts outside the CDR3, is DVKVTQSSRYLVKRTGEKVFLECVQDMDHENMFWYRQDPGLGLRLIYFSYDVKMKEKGDIPEGYSVSREKKERFSLILESASTNQTSMYLCASSLGGAGGADTQYFGPGTRLTVL.

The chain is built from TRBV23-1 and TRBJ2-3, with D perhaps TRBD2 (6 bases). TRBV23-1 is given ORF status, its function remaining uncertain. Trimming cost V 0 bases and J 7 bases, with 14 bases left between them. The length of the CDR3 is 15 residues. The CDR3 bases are TGCGCCAGCAGTCAATCATTGCGGGACCCGAATACGCAGTATTTT. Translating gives CASSQSLRDPNTQYF.

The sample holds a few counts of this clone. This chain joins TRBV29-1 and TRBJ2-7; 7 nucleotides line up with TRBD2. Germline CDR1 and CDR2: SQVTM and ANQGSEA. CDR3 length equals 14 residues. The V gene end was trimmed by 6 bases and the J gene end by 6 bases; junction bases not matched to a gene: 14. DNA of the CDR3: TGCAGCGTCGCTAGGGATACAGGCGGGAGCGAGCAGTACTTC. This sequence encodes CSVARDTGGSEQYF.

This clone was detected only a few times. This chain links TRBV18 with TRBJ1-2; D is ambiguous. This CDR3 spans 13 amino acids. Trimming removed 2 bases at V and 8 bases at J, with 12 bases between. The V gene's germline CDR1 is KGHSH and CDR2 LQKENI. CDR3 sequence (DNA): TGTGCCAGCTCACCAAACTCTGATCGGGGCTACACCTTC. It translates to CASSPNSDRGYTF.

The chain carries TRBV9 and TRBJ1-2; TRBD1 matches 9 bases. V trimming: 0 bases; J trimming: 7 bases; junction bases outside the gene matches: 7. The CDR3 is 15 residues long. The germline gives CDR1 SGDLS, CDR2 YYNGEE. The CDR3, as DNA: TGTGCCAGCAGCGTAGAGGACAGGGGCTCGCTTGGCTACACCTTC. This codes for CASSVEDRGSLGYTF.

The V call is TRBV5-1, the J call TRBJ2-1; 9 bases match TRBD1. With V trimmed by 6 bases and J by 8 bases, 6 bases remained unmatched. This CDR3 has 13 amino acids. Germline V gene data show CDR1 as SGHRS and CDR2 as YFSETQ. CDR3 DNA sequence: TGCGCCAGCACCAGACAGGGGGAAGATGAGCAGTTCTTC. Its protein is CASTRQGEDEQFF.